The rows below give T cell receptor beta chains drawn from one sample of a study of shared clonotypes between healthy human individuals. The data were produced by immunoSEQ multiplex PCR, yet TCRdb's version contains in-frame clones alone and is incomplete. The data contain around 1.5 million clones, 95% to 99% of them singletons. Sequencing input: naive CD4+ T cells sorted from blood. The receptor set was obtained from a man aged 30-40 years in good health. Each CDR3 is given with its conserved first and last residue. The D gene is left open where the match is weak. Rows give clone size only sometimes, using once, few, many, or a class for an expanded clone.

v_gene,d_gene,j_gene,abundance,CDR3nt,CDR3aa
TRBV5-1,NA,TRBJ2-1,NA,TGCGCCAGCAGCTTGGGACTGGGCTCCTACAATGAGCAGTTCTTC,CASSLGLGSYNEQFF
TRBV6-1,TRBD1,TRBJ1-2,NA,TGTGCCAGCAGTGACGCAGGGGCCGGGACAGGGGATGGCTACACCTTC,CASSDAGAGTGDGYTF
TRBV27,TRBD2,TRBJ2-5,NA,TGTGCCAGCAGCCAGGGAGATACTAGCGGGAGTTATGAGACCCAGTACTTC,CASSQGDTSGSYETQYF
TRBV30,TRBD2,TRBJ2-3,NA,TGTGCCTGGAGAAGCGGGAGGGCCCCAGATACGCAGTATTTT,CAWRSGRAPDTQYF
TRBV7-3,NA,TRBJ2-2,NA,TGTGCCAGCAGCTTAAGACGGGACGGGGAGCTGTTTTTT,CASSLRRDGELFF
TRBV5-3,TRBD1,TRBJ1-5,NA,TGTGCCAGCAGCTGGAGGACAGGGGATCAGCCCCAGCATTTT,CASSWRTGDQPQHF
TRBV7-6,NA,TRBJ1-5,NA,TGTGCCAGCAGCGTTAACCCCTGGGGGGGGGATTATAGCAATCAGCCCCAGCATTTT,CASSVNPWGGDYSNQPQHF
TRBV19,TRBD1,TRBJ1-1,NA,TGTGCCAGTATACTGACAGGGGCCACTGAAGCTTTCTTT,CASILTGATEAFF
TRBV28,TRBD1,TRBJ2-7,once,TGTGCCAGCAGCCCAGGGGGCGCAGGTAATCGATTCGAGCAGTACTTC,CASSPGGAGNRFEQYF
TRBV4-3,NA,TRBJ2-1,NA,TGCGCCAGCAGCCAAGTCATGGGTATGGGACCGTTCAATGAGCAGTTCTTC,CASSQVMGMGPFNEQFF
TRBV11-2,NA,TRBJ2-3,NA,TGTGCCAGCAGCTTAGGCAGCACAGATACGCAGTATTTT,CASSLGSTDTQYF
TRBV18,NA,TRBJ1-5,NA,TGTGCCAGCTCACCACAGGTCGGCAGAAACAATCAGCCCCAGCATTTT,CASSPQVGRNNQPQHF
TRBV28,NA,TRBJ2-7,NA,TGTGCCAGCAGTTTAACATCCAACGAGCAGTACTTC,CASSLTSNEQYF
TRBV10-3,NA,TRBJ1-4,NA,TGTGCCATCAGTGTCACGGAGAACACTGTTGAAAAACTGTTTTTT,CAISVTENTVEKLFF
TRBV4-3,TRBD2,TRBJ2-1,NA,TGCGCCAGCAGCCAAGAGGGCCTAGCGGACAATGAGCAGTTCTTC,CASSQEGLADNEQFF
TRBV6-1,NA,TRBJ2-7,NA,TGTGCCAGCAGTGCAGGCGGGTTCTACGAGCAGTACTTC,CASSAGGFYEQYF
TRBV27,NA,TRBJ2-1,NA,TGTGCCAGCAGTACACCGACTAGGAGCTCCTACAATGAGCAGTTCTTC,CASSTPTRSSYNEQFF
TRBV18,NA,TRBJ2-7,NA,TGTGCCAGCTCACCGGGGGGCGACGAGCAGTACTTC,CASSPGGDEQYF
TRBV7-9,NA,TRBJ2-1,NA,TGTGCCAGCAGCTTAGCGCTGGTTGGTGGTGAGCAGTTCTTC,CASSLALVGGEQFF
TRBV5-4,NA,TRBJ2-7,NA,TGTGCCAGCAGACCCGGGGTGGGAGCACGGTACGAGCAGTACTTC,CASRPGVGARYEQYF
TRBV9,TRBD2,TRBJ2-1,NA,TGTGCCAGCAGCGTAGCGGGGGGGCGCGTCTACAATGAGCAGTTCTTC,CASSVAGGRVYNEQFF
TRBV9,NA,TRBJ2-5,NA,TGTGCCAGCAGCGCCGGGACGCTTTTACAAGAGACCCAGTACTTC,CASSAGTLLQETQYF
TRBV2,TRBD1,TRBJ2-7,NA,TGTGCCAGCCGCCGACAGGGACCCTACGAGCAGTACTTC,CASRRQGPYEQYF
TRBV9,TRBD1,TRBJ2-1,NA,TGTGCCAGCAGCGCGAGAACCGGGACAGGGGCCTACAATGAGCAGTTCTTC,CASSARTGTGAYNEQFF
TRBV19,NA,TRBJ1-2,few,TGTGCCAGTAGTAGAGGACGTTATGGCTACACCTTC,CASSRGRYGYTF
TRBV5-4,NA,TRBJ2-1,NA,TGTGCCAGCAGCCTGGAGACGGGGAGGGAGCAGTTCTTC,CASSLETGREQFF
TRBV5-4,NA,TRBJ2-2,NA,TGTGCCAGCAGCCTACGGCAACACCCCTTGCCCGGGGAGCTGTTTTTT,CASSLRQHPLPGELFF
TRBV9,TRBD2,TRBJ2-3,NA,TGTGCCAGCAGCGTAGGGCCCGGGGGGGTCACAGATACGCAGTATTTT,CASSVGPGGVTDTQYF
TRBV6-1,NA,TRBJ2-4,once,TGTGCCAGCTGTGAGTTTTTGGCCAAAAACATTCAGTACTTC,CASCEFLAKNIQYF
TRBV11-2,NA,TRBJ2-3,NA,TGTGCCAGCAGCTTAGTCAGGGGAGGCGATACGCAGTATTTT,CASSLVRGGDTQYF
TRBV19,TRBD2,TRBJ2-1,NA,TGTGCCAGTAAATGGACTAGCGAGATAAATGAGCAGTTCTTC,CASKWTSEINEQFF
TRBV18,NA,TRBJ2-7,NA,TGTGCCAGCTCACCATCCCCCCGCTCCTACGAGCAGTACTTC,CASSPSPRSYEQYF
TRBV28,NA,TRBJ2-1,NA,TGTGCCAGCAGTTTACTGGCGGCCCACTCCTACAATGAGCAGTTCTTC,CASSLLAAHSYNEQFF
TRBV5-1,NA,TRBJ2-5,NA,TGCGCCAGCAGCACAAGGGGGAACAGCAAAGAGACCCAGTACTTC,CASSTRGNSKETQYF
TRBV11-3,NA,TRBJ2-7,NA,TGTGCCAGCAGCGCACCGGGACATAATCAGTACGAGCAGTACTTC,CASSAPGHNQYEQYF
TRBV5-4,TRBD2,TRBJ2-1,NA,TGTGCCAGCAGCGGGTCCCGCCTAGCGGGAATACAAAGCTCCTACAATGAGCAGTTCTTC,CASSGSRLAGIQSSYNEQFF
TRBV1,NA,TRBJ2-1,NA,TGCACCTCTCTACCCCTAGCGGATCTCTACAATGAGCAGTTCTTC,CTSLPLADLYNEQFF
TRBV28,NA,TRBJ2-7,NA,TGTGCCAGCAGTAACGTAGGACCGGTCTACGAGCAGTACTTC,CASSNVGPVYEQYF
TRBV7-9,NA,TRBJ1-4,NA,TGTGCCAGCAGCCCGGGGCAGGCGGTCAGCAGTGCGGAAAAACTGTTTTTT,CASSPGQAVSSAEKLFF
TRBV5-1,NA,TRBJ1-1,NA,TGCGCCAGCAGCTTGTCCGCGGGGGCGCCGAACACTGAAGCTTTCTTT,CASSLSAGAPNTEAFF
TRBV27,NA,TRBJ2-7,NA,TGTGCCAGCAGTCCACGCCCATTCTACGAGCAGTACTTC,CASSPRPFYEQYF
TRBV10-2,NA,TRBJ2-3,NA,TGCGCCAGCAGTGTCCTCACAGATACGCAGTATTTT,CASSVLTDTQYF
TRBV5-4,TRBD1,TRBJ1-1,NA,TGTGCCAGCAGCTGGACAGGGGAAAACACTGAAGCTTTCTTT,CASSWTGENTEAFF
TRBV2,NA,TRBJ1-2,NA,TGTGCCAGCAGCCGGGACACCGCTGGCTATGGCTACACCTTC,CASSRDTAGYGYTF
TRBV4-3,TRBD1,TRBJ2-7,NA,TGCGCCAGCAGCCCGGACAGGGGAGCCTACGAGCAGTACTTC,CASSPDRGAYEQYF
TRBV7-9,NA,TRBJ2-5,NA,TGTGCCAGCAGCTTATCATGGGGGGCGGAGGAGACCCAGTACTTC,CASSLSWGAEETQYF
TRBV28,NA,TRBJ1-2,NA,TGTGCCAGCAGTGATACCGCGGGGACGGTATGGGATGGCTACACCTTC,CASSDTAGTVWDGYTF